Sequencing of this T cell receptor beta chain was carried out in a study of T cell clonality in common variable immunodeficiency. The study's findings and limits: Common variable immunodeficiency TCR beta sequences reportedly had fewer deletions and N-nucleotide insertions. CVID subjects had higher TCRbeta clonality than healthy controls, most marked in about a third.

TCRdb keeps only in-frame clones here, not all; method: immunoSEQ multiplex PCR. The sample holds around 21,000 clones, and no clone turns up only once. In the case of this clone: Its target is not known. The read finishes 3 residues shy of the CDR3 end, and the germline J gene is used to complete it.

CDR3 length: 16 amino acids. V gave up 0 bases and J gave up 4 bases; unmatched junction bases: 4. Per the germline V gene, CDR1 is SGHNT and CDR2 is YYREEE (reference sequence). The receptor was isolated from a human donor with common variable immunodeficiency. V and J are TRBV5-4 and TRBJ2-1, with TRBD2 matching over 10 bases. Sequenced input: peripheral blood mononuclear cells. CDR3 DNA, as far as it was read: TGTGCCAGCAGCTTGGATCCAGCGGGGGGGTACAATGAG. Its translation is CASSLDPAGGYNE. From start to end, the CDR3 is CASSLDPAGGYNEQFF.